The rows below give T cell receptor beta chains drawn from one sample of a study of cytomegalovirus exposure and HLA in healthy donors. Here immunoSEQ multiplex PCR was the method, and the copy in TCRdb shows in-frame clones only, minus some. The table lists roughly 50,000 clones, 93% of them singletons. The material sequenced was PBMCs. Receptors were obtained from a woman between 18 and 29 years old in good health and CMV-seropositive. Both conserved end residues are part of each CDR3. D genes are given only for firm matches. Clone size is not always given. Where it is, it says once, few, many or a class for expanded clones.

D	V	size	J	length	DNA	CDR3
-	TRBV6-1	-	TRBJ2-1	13	TGTGCCAGCAGTGAAGACCTGGGGCCTGAGCAGTTCTTC	CASSEDLGPEQFF
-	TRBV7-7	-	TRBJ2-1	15	TGTGCCAGCAGCGCGACGCTAGCGAACTACAATGAGCAGTTCTTC	CASSATLANYNEQFF
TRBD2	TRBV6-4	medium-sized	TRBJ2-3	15	TGTGCCAGCAGTGACTCGCGGGGGGGCACAGATACGCAGTATTTT	CASSDSRGGTDTQYF
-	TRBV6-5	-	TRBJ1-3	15	TGTGCCAGCAGTTACTCCGGGACACCTGGAAACACCATATATTTT	CASSYSGTPGNTIYF
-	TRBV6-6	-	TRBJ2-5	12	TGTGCCAGCAGCCCCGACAGCTCCAGCCAGTACTTC	CASSPDSSSQYF
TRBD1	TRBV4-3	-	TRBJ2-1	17	TGCGCCAGCAGCCAAGATACTTCAGGGACAGTTGGCGATGAGCAGTTCTTC	CASSQDTSGTVGDEQFF
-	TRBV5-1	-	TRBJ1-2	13	TGCGCCAGCAGCTTTTCCGGGGGTGGCGGCTACACCTTC	CASSFSGGGGYTF
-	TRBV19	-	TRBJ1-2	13	TGTGCCAGTAGTCCCGGGACGGACAGCCGTATCTCCTTC	CASSPGTDSRISF
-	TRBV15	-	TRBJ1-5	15	TGTGCCACCAGCAGAGATCGCACGAGATATCAGCCCCAGCATTTT	CATSRDRTRYQPQHF
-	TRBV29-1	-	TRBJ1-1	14	TGCAGCGTTAGATCTATGTCGCGGGACACTGAAGCTTTCTTT	CSVRSMSRDTEAFF
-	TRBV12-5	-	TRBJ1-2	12	TGTGCTAGTGGCTTGGTGTGGGGCCCCTACACCTTC	CASGLVWGPYTF
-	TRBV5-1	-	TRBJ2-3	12	TGCGCCAGCACGGTATCCGCAGATACGCAGTATTTT	CASTVSADTQYF
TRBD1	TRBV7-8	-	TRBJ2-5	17	TGTGCCAGCAGCTTAGTTATTTGGACAGGGGTTGGAGAGACCCAGTACTTC	CASSLVIWTGVGETQYF
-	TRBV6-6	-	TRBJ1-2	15	TGTGCCAGCAGTTCCACGAAGGACAGTACCTATGGCTACACCTTC	CASSSTKDSTYGYTF
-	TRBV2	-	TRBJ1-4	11	TGTGCCAGCTGGGGCTCTGGTAAACTGTTTTTT	CASWGSGKLFF
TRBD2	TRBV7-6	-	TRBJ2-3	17	TGTGCCAGCAGCCTTAGGACTAGCGGGGGGCTCACAGATACGCAGTATTTT	CASSLRTSGGLTDTQYF
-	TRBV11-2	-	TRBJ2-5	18	TGTGCCAGCAGCTTAGGGCGCCGCGGCGGCTTTCATCAAGAGACCCAGTACTTC	CASSLGRRGGFHQETQYF
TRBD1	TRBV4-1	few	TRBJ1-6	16	TGCGCCAGCAGCGCCCGCCACCAGGGGGTGAATTCACCCCTCCACTTT	CASSARHQGVNSPLHF
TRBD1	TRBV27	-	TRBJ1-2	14	TGTGCCAGCAGTACCGACAGGGTGGCGATCGGCTACACCTTC	CASSTDRVAIGYTF
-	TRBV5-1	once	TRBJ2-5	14	TGCGCCAGCAGCTTTGGGGGGACAGAAGAGACCCAGTACTTC	CASSFGGTEETQYF
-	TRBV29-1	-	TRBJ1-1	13	TGCAGCGTCCGACAGCACATGAACACTGAAGCTTTCTTT	CSVRQHMNTEAFF
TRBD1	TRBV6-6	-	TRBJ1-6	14	TGTGCCAGCAGGGAACAGGGGGCAGGCTCACCCCTCCACTTT	CASREQGAGSPLHF
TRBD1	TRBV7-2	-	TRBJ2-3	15	TGTGCCAGCAGCCCCCCCCAGGGGGAATCTGCTACGCAGTATTTT	CASSPPQGESATQYF
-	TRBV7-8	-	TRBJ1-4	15	TGTGCCAGCAGCCGGCAGCGGGCGTTTAATGAAAAACTGTTTTTT	CASSRQRAFNEKLFF
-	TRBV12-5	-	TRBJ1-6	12	TGTGCTAGTGAGGGGCGGCATTCACCCCTCCACTTT	CASEGRHSPLHF
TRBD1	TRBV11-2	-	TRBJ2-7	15	TGTGCCAGCAGCTTGGGACAGAAGTTCCCCTACGAGCAGTACTTC	CASSLGQKFPYEQYF
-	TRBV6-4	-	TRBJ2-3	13	TGTGCCAGCAGTGTGGGGGCGCGCGATACGCAGTATTTT	CASSVGARDTQYF
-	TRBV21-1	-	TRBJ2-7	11	TGTGCCAGCAGCATCGACTCATTTCAGTACTTC	CASSIDSFQYF
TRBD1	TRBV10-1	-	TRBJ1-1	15	TGCGCCAGCAGTGAGTCGAACAGGGGGAACACTGAAGCTTTCTTT	CASSESNRGNTEAFF
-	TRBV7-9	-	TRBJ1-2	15	TGTGCCAGCAGCTTCGGGGGACGGGGGAACTATGGCTACACCTTC	CASSFGGRGNYGYTF
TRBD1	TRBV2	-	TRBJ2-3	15	TGTGCCAGCAGTACGGACAGGGGTTGGACAGATACGCAGTATTTT	CASSTDRGWTDTQYF
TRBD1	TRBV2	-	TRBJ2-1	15	TGTGCCAGCTCCCCGTCCGGACAGGGCTACAATGAGCAGTTCTTC	CASSPSGQGYNEQFF
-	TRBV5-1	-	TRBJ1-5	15	TGCGCCAGCAGCGCCACAGGGAATAGCAATCAGCCCCAGCATTTT	CASSATGNSNQPQHF